This T cell receptor (beta chain) was sequenced in a study of shared clonotypes between healthy human individuals. Study background: Each donor had three CD4 naive, three CD4 memory, two CD8 naive and one CD8 memory plate.

CD45RA+ naive and CD45RA-negative memory subsets were separated from CD4+ cells. As for this clone: Antigen specificity is unknown.

CDR3 length: 15 amino acids. The V end was cut by 2 bases, the J end by 0 bases, with 11 bases between. Per germline, CDR1 SGHTA and CDR2 FQGNSA. Study-wide results and caveats: Researchers found naive subsets generally carried larger estimated richness than memory subsets. A few donors showed sharing of approximately 5% of naive CD4 clonotypes.

Sequenced by immunoSEQ multiplex PCR; TCRdb stores in-frame clones only, minus some. The sample contains around 350,000 clones, roughly 80% of which appear only once. The receptor comes from a man in his thirties or forties in good health. V gene TRBV7-2 combines with J gene TRBJ2-7; unclear D gene. Source material: memory CD4+ T cells sorted from blood. Subset meaning: CD45RA-negative fraction. This CDR3 reads CASSLPLLGSYEQYF. CDR3 sequence (DNA): TGTGCCAGCAGCTTACCCTTGTTAGGCTCCTACGAGCAGTACTTC.